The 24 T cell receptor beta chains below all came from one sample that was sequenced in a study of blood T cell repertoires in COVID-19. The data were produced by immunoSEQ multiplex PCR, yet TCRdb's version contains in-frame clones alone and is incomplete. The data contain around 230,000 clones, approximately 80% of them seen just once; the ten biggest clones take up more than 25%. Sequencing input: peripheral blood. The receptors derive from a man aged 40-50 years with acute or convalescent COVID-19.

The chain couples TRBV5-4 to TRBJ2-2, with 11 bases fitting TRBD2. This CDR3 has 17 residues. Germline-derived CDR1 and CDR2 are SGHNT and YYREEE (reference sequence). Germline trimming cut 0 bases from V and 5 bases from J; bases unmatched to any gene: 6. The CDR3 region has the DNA TGTGCCAGCAGCTTGGTACTAGCGGGAGCTTCAACCGGGGAGCTGTTTTTT. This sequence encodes CASSLVLAGASTGELFF.

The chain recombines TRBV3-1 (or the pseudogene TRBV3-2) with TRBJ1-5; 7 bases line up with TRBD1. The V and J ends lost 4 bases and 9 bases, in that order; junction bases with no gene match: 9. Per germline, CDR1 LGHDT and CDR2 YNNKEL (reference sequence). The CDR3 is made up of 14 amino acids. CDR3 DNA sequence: TGTGCCAGCAGCCCCGTCGGGGACAGCTGGCCCCAGCATTTT. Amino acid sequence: CASSPVGDSWPQHF.

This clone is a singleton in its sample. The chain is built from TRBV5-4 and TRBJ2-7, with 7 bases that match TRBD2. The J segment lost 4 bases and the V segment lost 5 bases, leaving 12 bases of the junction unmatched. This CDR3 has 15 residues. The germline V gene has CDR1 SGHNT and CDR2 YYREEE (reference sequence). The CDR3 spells CASRMPGTILYEQYF. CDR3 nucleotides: TGTGCCAGCAGGATGCCCGGGACTATACTTTACGAGCAGTACTTC.

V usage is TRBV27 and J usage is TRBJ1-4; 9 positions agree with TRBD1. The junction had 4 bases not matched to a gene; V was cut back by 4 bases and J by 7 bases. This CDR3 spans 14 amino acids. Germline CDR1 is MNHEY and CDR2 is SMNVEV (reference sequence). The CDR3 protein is CASSYRDRAEKLFF. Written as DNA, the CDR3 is TGTGCCAGCAGTTACCGGGACAGGGCTGAAAAACTGTTTTTT.

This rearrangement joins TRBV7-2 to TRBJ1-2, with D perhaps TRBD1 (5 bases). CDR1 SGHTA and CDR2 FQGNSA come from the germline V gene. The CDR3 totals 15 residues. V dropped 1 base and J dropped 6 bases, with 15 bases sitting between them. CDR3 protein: CASSLGTGVANGYTF. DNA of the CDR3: TGTGCCAGCAGCTTAGGAACGGGGGTCGCGAATGGCTACACCTTC.

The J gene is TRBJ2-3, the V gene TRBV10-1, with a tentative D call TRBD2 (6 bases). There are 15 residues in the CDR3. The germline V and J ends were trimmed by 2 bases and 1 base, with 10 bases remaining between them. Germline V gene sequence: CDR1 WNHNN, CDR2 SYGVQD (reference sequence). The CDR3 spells CASSEGRRGTDTQYF. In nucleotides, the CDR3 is TGCGCCAGCAGTGAGGGTAGGAGGGGCACAGATACGCAGTATTTT.

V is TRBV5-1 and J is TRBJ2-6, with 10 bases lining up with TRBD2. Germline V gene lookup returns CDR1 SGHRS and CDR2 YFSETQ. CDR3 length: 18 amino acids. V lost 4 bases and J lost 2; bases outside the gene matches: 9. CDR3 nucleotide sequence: TGCGCCAGCAGCCCCAAGCGGGAGGGCCGAACTGGGGCCAACGTCCTGACTTTC. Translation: CASSPKREGRTGANVLTF.

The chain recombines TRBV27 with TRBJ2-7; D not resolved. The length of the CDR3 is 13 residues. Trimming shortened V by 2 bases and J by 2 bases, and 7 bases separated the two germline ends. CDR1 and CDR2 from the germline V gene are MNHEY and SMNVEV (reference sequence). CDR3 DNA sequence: TGTGCCAGCAGTTTACAAGAGACCTACGAGCAGTACTTC. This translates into CASSLQETYEQYF.

The CDR3 is CASSPQGNTIYF. The CDR3 DNA reads as TGTGCCAGCTCACCTCAAGGAAACACCATATATTTT. This chain uses TRBV18 with TRBJ1-3; D is undetermined. Per germline, CDR1 KGHSH and CDR2 LQKENI. Trimming removed 3 bases from V and 4 bases from J, with 4 bases in between. The CDR3 has 12 residues.

The chain's CDR3 is CASSPAPGQGDTGELFF. The CDR3 nucleotides read TGTGCCAGCAGCCCCGCACCGGGACAGGGGGACACCGGGGAGCTGTTTTTT. This chain joins TRBV7-9 and TRBJ2-2; TRBD1 matches at 11 bases. Germline CDR1 and CDR2: SEHNR and FQNEAQ (reference sequence). V shed 5 bases and J 3 bases; nucleotides not matched to a gene: 8. This CDR3 contains 17 residues.

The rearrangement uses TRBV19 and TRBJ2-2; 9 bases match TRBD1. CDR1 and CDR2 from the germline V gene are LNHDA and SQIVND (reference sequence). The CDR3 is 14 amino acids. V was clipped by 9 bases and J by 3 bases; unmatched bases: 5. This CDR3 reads CASRDRGDTGELFF. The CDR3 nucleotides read TGTGCCAGCAGAGACAGGGGGGACACCGGGGAGCTGTTTTTT.

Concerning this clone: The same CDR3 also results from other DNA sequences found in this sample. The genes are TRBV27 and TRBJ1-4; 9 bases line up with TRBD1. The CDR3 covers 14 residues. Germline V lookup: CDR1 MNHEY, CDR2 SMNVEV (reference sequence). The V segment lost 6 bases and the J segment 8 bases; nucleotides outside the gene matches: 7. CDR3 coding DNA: TGTGCCAGCAGCCGGGACAGGGTTGGGGAAAAACTGTTTTTT. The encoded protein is CASSRDRVGEKLFF.

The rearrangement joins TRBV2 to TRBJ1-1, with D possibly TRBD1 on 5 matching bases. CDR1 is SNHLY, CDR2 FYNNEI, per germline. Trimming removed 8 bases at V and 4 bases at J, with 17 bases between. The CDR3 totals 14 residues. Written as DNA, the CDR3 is TGTGCCAGCGTATGGACAAAGGGCGGCACTGAAGCTTTCTTT. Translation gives CASVWTKGGTEAFF.

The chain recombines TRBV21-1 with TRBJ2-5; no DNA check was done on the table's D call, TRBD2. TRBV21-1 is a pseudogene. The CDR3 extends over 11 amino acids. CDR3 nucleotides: TGTGCCAGCAGCGCTAAAGAGACCCAGTACTTC. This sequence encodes CASSAKETQYF.

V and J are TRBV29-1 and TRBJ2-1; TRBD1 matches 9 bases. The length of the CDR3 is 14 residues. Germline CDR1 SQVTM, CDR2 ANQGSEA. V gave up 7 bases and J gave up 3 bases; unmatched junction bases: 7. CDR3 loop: CSASRDRDYNEQFF. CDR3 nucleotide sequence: TGCAGCGCGAGCCGGGACAGGGACTACAATGAGCAGTTCTTC.

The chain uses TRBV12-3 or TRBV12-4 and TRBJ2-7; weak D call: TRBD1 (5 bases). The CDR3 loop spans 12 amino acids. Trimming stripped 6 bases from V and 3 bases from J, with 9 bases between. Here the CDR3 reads CASSPQGYEQYF. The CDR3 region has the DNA TGTGCCAGCAGCCCCCAGGGCTACGAGCAGTACTTC.

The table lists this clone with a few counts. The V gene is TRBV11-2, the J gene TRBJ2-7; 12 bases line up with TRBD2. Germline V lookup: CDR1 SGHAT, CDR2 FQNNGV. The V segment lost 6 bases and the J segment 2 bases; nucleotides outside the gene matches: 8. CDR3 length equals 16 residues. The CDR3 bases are TGTGCCAGCAGTCGGACTAGCGGGATAGGCACCTACGAGCAGTACTTC. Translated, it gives CASSRTSGIGTYEQYF.

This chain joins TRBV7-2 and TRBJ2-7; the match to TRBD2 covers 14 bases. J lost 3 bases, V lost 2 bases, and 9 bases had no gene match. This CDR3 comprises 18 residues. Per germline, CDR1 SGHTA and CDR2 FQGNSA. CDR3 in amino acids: CASSLTGTSGSWHYEQYF. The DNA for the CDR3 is TGTGCCAGCAGCTTAACCGGGACTAGCGGGAGTTGGCACTACGAGCAGTACTTC. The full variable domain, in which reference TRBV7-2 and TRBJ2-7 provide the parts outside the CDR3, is GAGVSQSPSNKVTEKGKDVELRCDPISGHTALYWYRQSLGQGLEFLIYFQGNSAPDKSGLPSDRFSAERTGGSVSTLTIQRTQQEDSAVYLCASSLTGTSGSWHYEQYFGPGTRLTVT.

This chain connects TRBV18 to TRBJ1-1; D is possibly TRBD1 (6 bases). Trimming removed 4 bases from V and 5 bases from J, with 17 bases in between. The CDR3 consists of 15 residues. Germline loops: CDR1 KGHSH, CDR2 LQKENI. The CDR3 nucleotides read TGTGCCAGCTCACGCGTTCGGGGGGCAGAAACTGAAGCTTTCTTT. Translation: CASSRVRGAETEAFF.

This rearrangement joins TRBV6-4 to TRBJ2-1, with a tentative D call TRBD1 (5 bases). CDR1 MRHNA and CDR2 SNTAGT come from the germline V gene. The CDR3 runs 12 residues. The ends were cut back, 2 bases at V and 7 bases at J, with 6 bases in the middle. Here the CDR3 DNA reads TGTGCCAGCAGTGACAGGGGAAATGAGCAGTTCTTC. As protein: CASSDRGNEQFF.

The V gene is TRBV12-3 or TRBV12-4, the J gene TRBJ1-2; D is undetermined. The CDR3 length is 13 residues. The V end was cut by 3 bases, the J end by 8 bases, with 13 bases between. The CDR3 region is CASSFRVAGGYTF. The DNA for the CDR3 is TGTGCCAGCAGTTTCCGGGTTGCGGGCGGCTACACCTTC.

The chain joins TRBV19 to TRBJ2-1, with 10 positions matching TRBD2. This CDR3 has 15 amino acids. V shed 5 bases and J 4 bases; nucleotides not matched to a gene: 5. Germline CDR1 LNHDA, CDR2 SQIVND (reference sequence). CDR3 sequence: CASSPRTSGYNEQFF. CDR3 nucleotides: TGTGCCAGTAGTCCCAGGACTAGCGGATACAATGAGCAGTTCTTC.

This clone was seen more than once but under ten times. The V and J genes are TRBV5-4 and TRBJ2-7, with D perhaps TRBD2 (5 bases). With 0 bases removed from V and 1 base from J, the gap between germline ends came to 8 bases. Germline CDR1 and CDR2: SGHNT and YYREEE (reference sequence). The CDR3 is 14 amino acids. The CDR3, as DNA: TGTGCCAGCAGCTTGGAACGGGGATCCTACGAGCAGTACTTC. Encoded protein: CASSLERGSYEQYF.

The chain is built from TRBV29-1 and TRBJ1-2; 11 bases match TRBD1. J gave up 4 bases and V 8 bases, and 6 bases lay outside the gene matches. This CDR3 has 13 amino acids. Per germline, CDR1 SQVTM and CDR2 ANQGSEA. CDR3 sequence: CSTRTGGRYGYTF. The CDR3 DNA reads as TGCAGCACCCGGACAGGGGGCCGCTATGGCTACACCTTC.